Each of the 29 T cell receptor beta chains below was sequenced from the same sample in a study of beta chain features in type 1 diabetes. Since all of the isolated RNA was reverse transcribed, expressed TCRB transcripts were what got sequenced. The table came from immunoSEQ multiplex PCR; TCRdb's copy has only in-frame clones and leaves some out. The sample lists 110,000 to 150,000 clones; about 9.7% were seen once. The specimen was central memory CD4+ T cells from blood. These receptors were taken from a woman in her 40s in good health.

Remarks on this clone: At the DNA level, this CDR3 is encoded by other sequences in the same sample as well. The rearrangement joins TRBV7-2 to TRBJ1-2; no definite D call. Germline-derived CDR1 and CDR2 are SGHTA and FQGNSA. V shed 0 bases and J shed 5 bases, with 13 bases lying between them. This CDR3 is built from 15 residues. The CDR3 here is CASSLAAGGGYGYTF. The DNA of the CDR3 is TGTGCCAGCAGCTTAGCGGCAGGAGGAGGATATGGCTACACCTTC.

This clone was detected only a few times. The chain has TRBV9 and TRBJ2-1; weak D call: TRBD2 (6 bases). In germline, CDR1 is SGDLS, CDR2 YYNGEE. The germline V and J ends were trimmed by 4 bases and 5 bases, with 22 bases remaining between them. CDR3 length equals 17 residues. The CDR3 loop is CASSPRPGERPNNEQFF. CDR3 nucleotide sequence: TGTGCCAGCAGCCCACGCCCGGGGGAGCGACCAAACAATGAGCAGTTCTTC.

This chain uses TRBV19 with TRBJ1-5; D is possibly TRBD1 (6 bases). CDR3 length equals 14 residues. Germline V CDR1 and CDR2: LNHDA, SQIVND (reference sequence). Trimming cost V 3 bases and J 7 bases, with 13 bases left between them. The CDR3 region has the DNA TGTGCCAGTAGTATCGTACAGGGCGGGCAGCCCCAGCATTTT. Encoded protein: CASSIVQGGQPQHF.

There are a few counts of this clone. V and J are TRBV28 and TRBJ2-7; a weak D match, TRBD1 (6 bases). Between the trimmed V and J ends, which lost 7 bases and 7 bases, there was a span of 20 bases. CDR1 and CDR2 (germline): MDHEN, SYDVKM. The CDR3 contains 14 residues. The CDR3 coding sequence is TGTGCCAGCACCCATGTGATGGACAGCAGTGAGCAGTACTTC. Protein: CASTHVMDSSEQYF.

The CDR3, as DNA: TGTGCCAGCAGCTTAAGCCGGGACAGGGCCAGTAATGAGCAGTTCTTC. Its translation is CASSLSRDRASNEQFF. The chain links TRBV7-2 to TRBJ2-1; 9 bases agree with TRBD1. Germline CDR1 SGHTA, CDR2 FQGNSA. CDR3 length equals 16 residues. V lost 2 bases, J lost 7 bases, and 9 bases stayed unmatched. The full variable domain, completed using reference TRBV7-2 and TRBJ2-1, is GAGVSQSPSNKVTEKGKDVELRCDPISGHTALYWYRQSLGQGLEFLIYFQGNSAPDKSGLPSDRFSAERTGGSVSTLTIQRTQQEDSAVYLCASSLSRDRASNEQFFGPGTRLTVL.

For this clone: The same CDR3 arises from other DNA sequences in this sample as well. V gene TRBV5-1 combines with J gene TRBJ2-7; D call uncertain. Between the trimmed V and J ends, which lost 0 bases and 1 base, there was a span of 11 bases. The germline gives CDR1 SGHRS, CDR2 YFSETQ. This CDR3 comprises 15 residues. CDR3 sequence: CASSLGQALSYEQYF. Here the CDR3 DNA reads TGCGCCAGCAGCTTGGGGCAGGCCCTATCCTACGAGCAGTACTTC.

This clone was seen only a few times. The genes are TRBV5-1 and TRBJ2-7; 10 nucleotides agree with TRBD1. CDR3 length: 14 amino acids. V was pared by 4 bases and J by 6 bases, with 7 bases of the junction left unmatched. CDR1 SGHRS and CDR2 YFSETQ come from the germline V gene. CDR3 region: CASSPGQGESEQYF. The CDR3 bases are TGCGCCAGCAGCCCCGGACAGGGGGAGTCCGAGCAGTACTTC.

This clone showed up just a few times. The chain carries TRBV10-3 and TRBJ1-4, with TRBD1 identical over 7 bases. The germline V gene has CDR1 ENHRY and CDR2 SYGVKD. The CDR3 spans 13 residues. J was trimmed by 2 bases and V by 10 bases; bases with no gene match: 4. Here the CDR3 reads CATTGVTNEKLFF. CDR3 DNA sequence: TGTGCCACCACAGGGGTCACTAATGAAAAACTGTTTTTT.

This clone has a handful of counts. V gene TRBV6-1 combines with J gene TRBJ2-2, with D unclear. Between the trimmed V and J ends, which lost 3 bases and 0 bases, there was a span of 8 bases. This CDR3 contains 15 residues. Germline V gene data show CDR1 as MNHNS and CDR2 as SASEGT. The CDR3 sequence is CASSEHGANTGELFF. The CDR3 nucleotides are TGTGCCAGCAGTGAGCACGGAGCGAACACCGGGGAGCTGTTTTTT.

The chain carries TRBV7-2 and TRBJ1-3; 8 bases fit TRBD1. The CDR3 consists of 14 residues. Trimming at V came to 4 bases and at J to 3 bases, leaving 2 bases not matched to a gene. Per germline, CDR1 SGHTA and CDR2 FQGNSA. The CDR3 loop reads CASSSGQVGNTIYF. The CDR3 nucleotides are TGTGCCAGCAGCTCGGGACAGGTTGGAAACACCATATATTTT.

The CDR3 DNA is TGCGCCAGCAGCCTGGGGGGTTTGGTAGCGAATGAGCAGTTCTTC. This gives the protein CASSLGGLVANEQFF. V and J are TRBV5-1 and TRBJ2-1, with D perhaps TRBD2 (6 bases). The germline CDR1 and CDR2 sequences are SGHRS and YFSETQ. The CDR3 covers 15 residues. V was clipped by 4 bases and J by 7 bases, with 18 bases between them.

V is TRBV27 and J is TRBJ2-2; possible D gene TRBD2, 6 bases. The CDR3 totals 14 residues. Trimming took 5 bases from V and 6 from J, leaving 13 bases between them. CDR1 is MNHEY, CDR2 SMNVEV, per germline (reference sequence). This CDR3 reads CASSRLVNSGELFF. CDR3 DNA: TGTGCCAGCAGTCGACTAGTCAACTCCGGGGAGCTGTTTTTT.

The chain recombines TRBV4-1 with TRBJ2-3; D uncertain. CDR1 and CDR2 from the germline V gene are MGHRA and YSYEKL. This CDR3 region has 15 residues. Trimming left V 0 bases short and J 5 bases short, with 12 bases between. CDR3 coding DNA: TGCGCCAGCAGCCAAGAGGCGCGGTTGGGAGATACGCAGTATTTT. It translates to CASSQEARLGDTQYF.

This chain joins TRBV9 and TRBJ2-2; 8 nucleotides match TRBD2. Germline V gene data show CDR1 as SGDLS and CDR2 as YYNGEE. Trimming cost V 4 bases and J 3 bases; bases outside gene matches: 11. The CDR3 totals 17 residues. In nucleotides, the CDR3 is TGTGCCAGCAGCCTTGCCCCGGGGCGGGGGGACACCGGGGAGCTGTTTTTT. This encodes CASSLAPGRGDTGELFF.

This clone was seen a few times. The V gene is TRBV5-1, the J gene TRBJ1-2; 7 bases map to TRBD1. The V gene's germline CDR1 is SGHRS and CDR2 YFSETQ. The V segment lost 3 bases and the J segment 4 bases; nucleotides outside the gene matches: 9. There are 15 residues in the CDR3. CDR3 sequence (DNA): TGCGCCAGCAGCTCCTCGACAGGGTCTATCTATGGCTACACCTTC. As protein: CASSSSTGSIYGYTF.

In this sample, this clone turned up a few times. This rearrangement joins TRBV5-1 to TRBJ1-1, with a tentative D call TRBD1 (6 bases). This CDR3 is 21 amino acids long. Germline CDR1 is SGHRS and CDR2 is YFSETQ. With 1 base removed from V and 10 bases from J, the gap between germline ends came to 38 bases. The CDR3 coding sequence is TGCGCCAGCAGCTTGAAACAGGGTAACAACCTCCTGAATGGCTCCCGCCCCCGAGCTTTCTTT. It encodes CASSLKQGNNLLNGSRPRAFF.

Many counts were recorded for this clone. The genes are TRBV27 and TRBJ1-2; maybe TRBD1 (5 bases). Per the germline V gene, CDR1 is MNHEY and CDR2 is SMNVEV (reference sequence). V gave up 6 bases and J gave up 4 bases, with 12 bases separating them. The CDR3 consists of 13 residues. The CDR3 loop is CASRFLGGYGYTF. CDR3 nucleotides: TGTGCCAGCAGATTTCTGGGGGGCTATGGCTACACCTTC.

The table lists this clone with a few counts. The chain links TRBV18 to TRBJ2-5, with D tentatively TRBD1 (6 bases). CDR1 and CDR2 (germline): KGHSH, LQKENI. Trimming shortened V by 8 bases and J by 2 bases, and 18 bases separated the two germline ends. The CDR3 contains 15 residues. CDR3 loop: CASTPSTGAQETQYF. CDR3 in DNA: TGTGCCAGCACCCCCTCGACAGGAGCTCAAGAGACCCAGTACTTC.

There are a few counts of this clone. The genes are TRBV19 and TRBJ2-1, with 7 bases matching TRBD2. The V gene end was trimmed by 6 bases and the J gene end by 10 bases; junction bases not matched to a gene: 3. Germline CDR1 LNHDA, CDR2 SQIVND (reference sequence). The CDR3 runs to 11 residues. The CDR3 protein is CASRLLAEQFF. As DNA, the CDR3 is TGTGCCAGTAGGCTACTAGCGGAGCAGTTCTTC.

This chain uses TRBV5-4 with TRBJ1-2, with 12 nucleotides matching TRBD1. Germline V gene lookup returns CDR1 SGHNT and CDR2 YYREEE (reference sequence). CDR3 size: 14 residues. Trimming cost V 4 bases and J 7 bases; bases outside gene matches: 5. CDR3 sequence reads: CASSSRDRGLGYTF. The CDR3 coding sequence is TGTGCCAGCAGCAGCCGGGACAGGGGGCTTGGCTACACCTTC.

This clone was observed a few times. The CDR3 sequence: CASSLQGGYSPLHF. The CDR3 region has the DNA TGTGCCAGCAGCTTGCAGGGGGGTTATTCACCCCTCCACTTT. The rearrangement links TRBV7-9 to TRBJ1-6, with TRBD1 identical over 7 bases. V shed 3 bases, J shed 8 bases, and the junction held 4 bases outside the gene matches. This CDR3 is 14 amino acids long. Germline V lookup: CDR1 SEHNR, CDR2 FQNEAQ (reference sequence).

The CDR3 sequence: CASGLSGGNEQYF. The CDR3 DNA follows: TGTGCTAGTGGTTTGTCGGGGGGCAACGAGCAGTACTTC. The V and J genes are TRBV12-5 and TRBJ2-7; tentatively, D is TRBD2 (7 bases). The CDR3 totals 13 residues. Trimming removed 2 bases from V and 5 bases from J, with 10 bases in between. Germline-derived CDR1 and CDR2 are LGHNT and FRNRAP. Using reference TRBV12-5 and TRBJ2-7 for the parts outside the CDR3, the full variable domain is DARVTQTPRHKVTEMGQEVTMRCQPILGHNTVFWYRQTMMQGLELLAYFRNRAPLDDSGMPKDRFSAEMPDATLATLKIQPSEPRDSAVYFCASGLSGGNEQYFGPGTRLTVT.

The V gene is TRBV4-3, the J gene TRBJ2-5, with D hard to call. CDR3 length equals 14 residues. Per the germline V gene, CDR1 is LGHNA and CDR2 is YSLEER. V was trimmed by 2 bases and J by 4 bases, leaving 11 bases between them. The DNA of the CDR3 is TGCGCCAGCAGCCAATTTCTGGCCGCAGAGACCCAGTACTTC. It translates to CASSQFLAAETQYF.

The V gene is TRBV9, the J gene TRBJ2-1, with 8 bases fitting TRBD2. Per germline, CDR1 SGDLS and CDR2 YYNGEE. J was trimmed by 4 bases and V by 0 bases; bases with no gene match: 6. This CDR3 has 16 amino acids. The CDR3 is CASSVGLSSGYNEQFF. The CDR3 DNA reads TGTGCCAGCAGCGTAGGGTTGTCTAGCGGGTACAATGAGCAGTTCTTC.

V usage is TRBV15 and J usage is TRBJ2-1, with 7 positions matching TRBD2. With 7 bases clipped from V and 6 bases from J, the junction kept 12 bases outside the gene matches. This CDR3 is 15 amino acids long. Germline CDR1 and CDR2: LNHNV and YYDKDF (reference sequence). The CDR3 nucleotides read TGTGCCACCATCATGCGCGGGGGTGTGTCCAATGAGCAGTTCTTC. It translates to CATIMRGGVSNEQFF.

This clone was seen many times. The sample holds other DNA sequences that translate to the same CDR3. The V call is TRBV5-4, the J call TRBJ2-7, with TRBD2 matching 8 bases. After removal of 4 bases from V and 2 bases from J, the junction contained 5 bases not matched to a gene. The CDR3 loop spans 14 amino acids. Germline V gene data show CDR1 as SGHNT and CDR2 as YYREEE (reference sequence). CDR3 amino acids: CASSPRGGTYEQYF. The CDR3 nucleotides are TGTGCCAGCAGCCCCCGCGGGGGGACCTACGAGCAGTACTTC.

The rearrangement uses TRBV4-2 and TRBJ2-4, with 10 nucleotides matching TRBD1. The germline gives CDR1 LGHNA, CDR2 YNFKEQ. The CDR3 has 15 amino acids. Germline trimming cut 5 bases from V and 9 bases from J; bases unmatched to any gene: 10. The CDR3 DNA sequence: TGTGCCAGCAGCAGAAGTGAAGGACAGGGGGTCATTCAGTACTTC. It translates to CASSRSEGQGVIQYF.

The chain recombines TRBV18 with TRBJ2-3, with 10 nucleotides matching TRBD2. This CDR3 has 16 amino acids. CDR1 is KGHSH, CDR2 LQKENI, per germline. Unmatched junction bases numbered 8, after V lost 5 bases and J lost 3 bases. In DNA, the CDR3 is TGTGCCAGCTCAACCCGGACTAGCGGAAAGACAGATACGCAGTATTTT. This sequence encodes CASSTRTSGKTDTQYF. Drawing the rest from reference TRBV18 and TRBJ2-3, the complete variable domain is NAGVMQNPRHLVRRRGQEARLRCSPMKGHSHVYWYRQLPEEGLKFMVYLQKENIIDESGMPKERFSAEFPKEGPSILRIQQVVRGDSAAYFCASSTRTSGKTDTQYFGPGTRLTVL.

This clone occurred a few times. The V call is TRBV10-1, the J call TRBJ2-5; a possible D gene is TRBD2 (7 bases). The CDR3 sequence is 13 residues long. Per germline, CDR1 WNHNN and CDR2 SYGVQD (reference sequence). Deletions cut 8 bases from V and 3 bases from J, with 13 bases between. CDR3 protein: CASSRGPEETQYF. CDR3 nucleotides: TGCGCCAGCTCGCGGGGGCCCGAAGAGACCCAGTACTTC.